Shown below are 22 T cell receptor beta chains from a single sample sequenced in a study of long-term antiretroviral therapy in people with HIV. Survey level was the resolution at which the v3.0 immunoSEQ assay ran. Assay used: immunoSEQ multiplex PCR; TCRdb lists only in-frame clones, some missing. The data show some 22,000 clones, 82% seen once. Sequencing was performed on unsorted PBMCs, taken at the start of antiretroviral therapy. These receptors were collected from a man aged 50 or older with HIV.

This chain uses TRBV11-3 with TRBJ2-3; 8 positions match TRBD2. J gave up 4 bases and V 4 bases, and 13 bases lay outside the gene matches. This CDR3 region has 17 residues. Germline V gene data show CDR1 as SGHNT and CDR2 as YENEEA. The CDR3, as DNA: TGTGCCAGCAGCTCCCGTAGCGGGAACGATCAGGCAGATACGCAGTATTTT. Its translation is CASSSRSGNDQADTQYF.

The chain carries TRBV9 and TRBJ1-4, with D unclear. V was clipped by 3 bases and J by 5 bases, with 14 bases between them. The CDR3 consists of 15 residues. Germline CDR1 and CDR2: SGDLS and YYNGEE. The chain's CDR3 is CASSETGTLNEKLFF. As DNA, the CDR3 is TGTGCCAGCAGCGAGACTGGAACACTAAATGAAAAACTGTTTTTT. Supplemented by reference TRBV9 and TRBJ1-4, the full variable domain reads DSGVTQTPKHLITATGQRVTLRCSPRSGDLSVYWYQQSLDQGLQFLIQYYNGEERAKGNILERFSAQQFPDLHSELNLSSLELGDSALYFCASSETGTLNEKLFFGSGTQLSVL.

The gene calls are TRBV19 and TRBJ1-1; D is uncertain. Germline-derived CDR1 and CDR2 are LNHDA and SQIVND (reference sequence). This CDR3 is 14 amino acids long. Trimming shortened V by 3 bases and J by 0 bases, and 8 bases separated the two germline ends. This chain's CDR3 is CASSMNIMNTEAFF. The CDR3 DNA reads TGTGCCAGTAGTATGAACATCATGAACACTGAAGCTTTCTTT.

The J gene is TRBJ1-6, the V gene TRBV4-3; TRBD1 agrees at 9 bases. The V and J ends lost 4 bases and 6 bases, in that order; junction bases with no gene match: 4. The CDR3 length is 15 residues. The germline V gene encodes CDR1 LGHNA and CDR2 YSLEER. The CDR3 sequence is CASSRGQGPNSPLHF. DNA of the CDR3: TGCGCCAGCAGCCGGGGACAGGGACCTAATTCACCCCTCCACTTT.

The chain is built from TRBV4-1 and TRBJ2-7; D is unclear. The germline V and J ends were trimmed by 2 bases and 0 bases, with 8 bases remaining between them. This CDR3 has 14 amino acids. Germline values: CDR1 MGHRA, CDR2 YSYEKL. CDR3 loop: CASSQIKTSYEQYF. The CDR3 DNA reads TGCGCCAGCAGCCAAATCAAAACCTCCTACGAGCAGTACTTC.

CDR3 protein: CASSHRTGGSPLHF. The CDR3 nucleotides are TGTGCCAGCAGCCACAGGACAGGGGGATCACCCCTCCACTTT. The chain has TRBV7-6 and TRBJ1-6, with TRBD1 matching 10 bases. The ends lost 5 bases at V and 10 bases at J; junction bases unmatched: 5. The CDR3 runs 14 residues. Germline-derived CDR1 and CDR2 are SGHVS and FNYEAQ.

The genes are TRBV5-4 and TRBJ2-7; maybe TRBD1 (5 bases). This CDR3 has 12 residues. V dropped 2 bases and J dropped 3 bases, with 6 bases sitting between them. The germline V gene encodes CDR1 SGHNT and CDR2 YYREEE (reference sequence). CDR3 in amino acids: CASSLRGYEQYF. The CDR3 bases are TGTGCCAGCAGCTTAAGGGGCTACGAGCAGTACTTC.

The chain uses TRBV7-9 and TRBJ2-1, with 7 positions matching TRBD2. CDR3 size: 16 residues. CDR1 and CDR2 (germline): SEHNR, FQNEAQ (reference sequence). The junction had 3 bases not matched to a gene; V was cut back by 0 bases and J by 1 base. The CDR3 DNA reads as TGTGCCAGCAGCTTAGCGGGAGGGCCATCCTACAATGAGCAGTTCTTC. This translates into CASSLAGGPSYNEQFF.

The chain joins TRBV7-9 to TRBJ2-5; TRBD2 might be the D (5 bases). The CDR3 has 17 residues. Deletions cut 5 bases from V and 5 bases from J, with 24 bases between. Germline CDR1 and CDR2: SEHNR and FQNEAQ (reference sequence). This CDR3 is CASSPSLDGGLGETQYF. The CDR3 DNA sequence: TGTGCCAGCAGCCCCTCGTTGGACGGAGGACTTGGGGAGACCCAGTACTTC.

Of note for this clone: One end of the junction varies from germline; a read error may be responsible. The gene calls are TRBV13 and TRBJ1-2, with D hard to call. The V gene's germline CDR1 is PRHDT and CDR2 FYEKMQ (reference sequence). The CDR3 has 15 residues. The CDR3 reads CASSVGISVGPRYTF. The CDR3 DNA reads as TGTGCCAGCAGCGTAGGGATCAGTGTAGGCCCTCGCTACACCTTC.

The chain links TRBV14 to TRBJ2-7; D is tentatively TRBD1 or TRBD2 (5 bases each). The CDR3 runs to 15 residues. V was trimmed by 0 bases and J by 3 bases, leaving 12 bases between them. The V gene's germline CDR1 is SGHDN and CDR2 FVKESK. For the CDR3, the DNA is TGTGCCAGCAGCCAAGATCCTGATGGGGGCTACGAGCAGTACTTC. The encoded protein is CASSQDPDGGYEQYF.

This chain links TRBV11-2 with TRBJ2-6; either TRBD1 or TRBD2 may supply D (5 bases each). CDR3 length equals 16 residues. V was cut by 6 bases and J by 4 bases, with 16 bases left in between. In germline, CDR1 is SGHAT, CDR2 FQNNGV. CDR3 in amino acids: CASRHLMGEGANVLTF. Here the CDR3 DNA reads TGTGCCAGCAGACACCTAATGGGGGAAGGGGCCAACGTCCTGACTTTC.

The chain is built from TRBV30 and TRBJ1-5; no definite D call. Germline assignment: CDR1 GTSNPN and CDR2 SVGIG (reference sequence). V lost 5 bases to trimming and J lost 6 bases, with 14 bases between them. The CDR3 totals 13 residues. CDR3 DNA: TGTGCCTGGTCGAAAAATGTTCCTCAGCCCCAGCATTTT. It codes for CAWSKNVPQPQHF.

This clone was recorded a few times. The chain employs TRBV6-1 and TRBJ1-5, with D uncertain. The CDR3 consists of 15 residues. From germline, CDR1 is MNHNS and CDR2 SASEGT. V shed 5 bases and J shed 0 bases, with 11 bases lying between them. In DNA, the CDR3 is TGTGCCAGCAGTTGGACGGCGGATAGCAATCAGCCCCAGCATTTT. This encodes CASSWTADSNQPQHF.

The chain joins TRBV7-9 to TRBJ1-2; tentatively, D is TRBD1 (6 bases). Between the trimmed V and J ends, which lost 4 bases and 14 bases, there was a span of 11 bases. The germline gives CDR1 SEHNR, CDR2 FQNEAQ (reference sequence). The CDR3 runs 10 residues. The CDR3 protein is CASSSTGLTF. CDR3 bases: TGTGCCAGCAGCTCGACAGGCCTGACCTTC.

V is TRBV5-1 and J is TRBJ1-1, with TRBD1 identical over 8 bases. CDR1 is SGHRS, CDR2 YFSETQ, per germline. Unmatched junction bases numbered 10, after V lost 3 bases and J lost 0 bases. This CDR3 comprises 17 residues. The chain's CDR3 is CASSSRGRGLMNTEAFF. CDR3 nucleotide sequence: TGCGCCAGCAGCTCCCGGGGCAGGGGGCTAATGAACACTGAAGCTTTCTTT.

In DNA form, the CDR3 reads TGTGCCAGCAGCGTAGCGGGTCAAGAGACCCAGTACTTC. Its translation: CASSVAGQETQYF. V is TRBV9 and J is TRBJ2-5, with D unclear. The ends were cut back, 0 bases at V and 2 bases at J, with 5 bases in the middle. The germline gives CDR1 SGDLS, CDR2 YYNGEE. This CDR3 has 13 residues.

CDR3 loop: CAISESTTGGTDDTQYF. Here the CDR3 DNA reads TGTGCCATCAGTGAGTCGACGACAGGCGGCACGGATGATACGCAGTATTTT. The chain recombines TRBV10-3 with TRBJ2-3; tentatively, D is TRBD1 (6 bases). Germline CDR1 is ENHRY and CDR2 is SYGVKD. This CDR3 has 17 amino acids. Trimming removed 0 bases from V and 6 bases from J, with 19 bases in between.

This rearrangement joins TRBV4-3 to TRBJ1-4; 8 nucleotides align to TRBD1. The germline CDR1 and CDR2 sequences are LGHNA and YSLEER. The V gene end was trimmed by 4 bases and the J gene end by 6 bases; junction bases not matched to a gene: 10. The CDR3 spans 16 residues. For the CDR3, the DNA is TGCGCCAGCAGCCTCCAATTACCAGGGGGCGATGAAAAACTGTTTTTT. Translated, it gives CASSLQLPGGDEKLFF.

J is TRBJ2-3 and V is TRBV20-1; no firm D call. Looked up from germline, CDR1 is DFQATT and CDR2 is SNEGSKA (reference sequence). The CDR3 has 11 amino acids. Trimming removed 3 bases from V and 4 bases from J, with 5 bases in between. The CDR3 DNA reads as TGCAGTGCTAGTGGCGCAGATACGCAGTATTTT. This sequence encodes CSASGADTQYF.

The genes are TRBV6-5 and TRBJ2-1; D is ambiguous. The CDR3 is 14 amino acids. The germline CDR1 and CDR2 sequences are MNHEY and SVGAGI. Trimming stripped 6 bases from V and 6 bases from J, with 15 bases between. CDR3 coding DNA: TGTGCCAGCAGAAGGAACGCGATGGCCAATGAGCAGTTCTTC. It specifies CASRRNAMANEQFF.

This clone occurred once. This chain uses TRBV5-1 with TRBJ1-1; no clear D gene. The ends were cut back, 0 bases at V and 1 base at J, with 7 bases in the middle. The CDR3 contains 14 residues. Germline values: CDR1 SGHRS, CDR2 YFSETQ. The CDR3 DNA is TGCGCCAGCAGCTTGGTACCAACGAACACTGAAGCTTTCTTT. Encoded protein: CASSLVPTNTEAFF.